These 25 T cell receptor beta chains originate from one sample sequenced in a study of T cells in Graves' hyperthyroidism and ophthalmopathy (dated by TCRdb to the late 2010s). Library construction relied on multiplex PCR. The data were produced on an Illumina HiSeq 2000. TCR beta CDR3 regions were amplified from RNA transcripts. The TCR CDR3 was subjected to a first round of RT-PCR using the HTBI primer set and the Qiagen OneStep RT-PCR kit. TCRdb reworked the public reads: Q25 trimming with fastp, MiXCR clone assembly, productive beta chains retained. One record per CDR3 amino acid sequence lists the most common genes and DNA. This sample holds under 250,000 distinct CDR3 sequences; roughly a quarter were observed only once. Approximately 32% of the sample comes from the top ten. Sample: blood. All receptors come from a woman in her 40s with Graves' ophthalmopathy.

This clonotype was picked up many times. The rearrangement links TRBV7-3 to TRBJ1-3; 8 bases align to TRBD1. Trimming cost V 2 bases and J 0 bases; bases outside gene matches: 15. Germline CDR1 is SGHTA and CDR2 is FQGTGA. This CDR3 comprises 20 residues. CDR3 in amino acids: CASSLYAGTGPSPSGNTIYF. In nucleotides, the CDR3 is TGTGCCAGCAGCTTATACGCCGGGACAGGACCTTCTCCCTCTGGAAACACCATATATTTT.

This clonotype occurred many times. This chain uses TRBV7-9 with TRBJ1-1; TRBD1 is a possible D gene (6 bases). Deletions cut 4 bases from V and 8 bases from J, with 14 bases between. Germline lookup yields CDR1 SEHNR and CDR2 FQNEAQ (reference sequence). The CDR3 extends over 13 amino acids. The CDR3 nucleotides are TGTGCCAGCAGCTCCCCAGGGGAGGGCGAAGCTTTCTTT. Protein sequence: CASSSPGEGEAFF.

This clonotype showed up many times. This chain links TRBV28 with TRBJ2-7, with 9 bases that match TRBD1. The ends lost 5 bases at V and 1 base at J; junction bases unmatched: 6. Per the germline V gene, CDR1 is MDHEN and CDR2 is SYDVKM. CDR3 length equals 15 residues. CDR3 in amino acids: CASSEQGAESYEQYF. CDR3 nucleotides: TGTGCCAGCAGTGAACAGGGGGCGGAATCCTACGAGCAGTACTTC.

The gene calls are TRBV5-1 and TRBJ2-7; a weak D match, TRBD1 (6 bases). Germline lookup yields CDR1 SGHRS and CDR2 YFSETQ. This CDR3 contains 15 residues. The ends were cut back, 4 bases at V and 2 bases at J, with 16 bases in the middle. CDR3 in amino acids: CASSPRWDTTYEQYF. The CDR3 region has the DNA TGCGCCAGCAGCCCGCGGTGGGACACCACCTACGAGCAGTACTTC.

This clonotype was seen at least ten times. The chain uses TRBV12-3 or TRBV12-4 and TRBJ2-5; D unclear. Between the trimmed V and J ends, which lost 7 bases and 5 bases, there was a span of 17 bases. The CDR3 length is 14 residues. The CDR3 here is CASTAIKNRETQYF. DNA for the CDR3: TGTGCCAGCACCGCGATCAAAAATCGGGAGACCCAGTACTTC.

This chain connects TRBV28 to TRBJ1-5; 10 bases agree with TRBD1. The germline V gene has CDR1 MDHEN and CDR2 SYDVKM. The length of the CDR3 is 13 residues. V gave up 11 bases and J gave up 3 bases; unmatched junction bases: 4. The CDR3 loop is CAGGTGDNQPQHF. CDR3 coding DNA: TGTGCCGGCGGGACAGGGGACAATCAGCCCCAGCATTTT.

This clonotype has a count of ten or more. The genes are TRBV20-1 and TRBJ2-2, with TRBD2 identical over 8 bases. Germline trimming cut 5 bases from V and 2 bases from J; bases unmatched to any gene: 10. The CDR3 spans 16 residues. The germline V gene encodes CDR1 DFQATT and CDR2 SNEGSKA (reference sequence). In nucleotides, the CDR3 is TGCAGTGCTTCCCTTTTCGCGGGAGGAAACACCGGGGAGCTGTTTTTT. Its protein product is CSASLFAGGNTGELFF.

This clonotype has at least ten counts. The chain has TRBV5-1 and TRBJ2-5; a weak D match, TRBD2 (6 bases). The CDR3 has 15 amino acids. Germline V gene data show CDR1 as SGHRS and CDR2 as YFSETQ. V lost 0 bases and J lost 0, with 9 bases in between. CDR3 sequence: CASSLGTGDQETQYF. The CDR3 bases are TGCGCCAGCAGCTTGGGTACGGGGGACCAAGAGACCCAGTACTTC.

The chain carries TRBV6-1 and TRBJ1-1; D might be TRBD1 (5 bases). V dropped 2 bases and J dropped 8 bases, with 9 bases sitting between them. CDR3 length equals 12 residues. Germline lookup yields CDR1 MNHNS and CDR2 SASEGT. The CDR3: CASSEWKGEAFF. DNA for the CDR3: TGTGCCAGCAGTGAATGGAAGGGGGAAGCTTTCTTT.

This clonotype was seen at least ten times. CDR3 sequence (DNA): TGCAGCGTTGATGACAGCGCCGGCGCCGAGCAGTACTTC. It yields the protein CSVDDSAGAEQYF. The chain carries TRBV29-1 and TRBJ2-7; possible D gene TRBD1, 5 bases. The CDR3 consists of 13 residues. The V and J ends lost 3 bases and 6 bases respectively, with 15 bases between them. Germline CDR1 SQVTM, CDR2 ANQGSEA.

This chain uses TRBV19 with TRBJ1-5; D is undetermined. V lost 7 bases to trimming and J lost 2 bases, with 9 bases between them. From germline, CDR1 is LNHDA and CDR2 SQIVND (reference sequence). The CDR3 consists of 13 residues. The DNA of the CDR3 is TGTGCCAGTACCCCTGTTGGCAATCAGCCCCAGCATTTT. Residues: CASTPVGNQPQHF.

This clonotype was seen ten or more times. This chain joins TRBV27 and TRBJ2-7, with 10 bases that match TRBD2. Germline values: CDR1 MNHEY, CDR2 SMNVEV (reference sequence). The CDR3 is made up of 16 amino acids. After removal of 4 bases from V and 1 base from J, the junction contained 7 bases not matched to a gene. The CDR3 protein is CASSSLGAGGSYEQYF. In DNA, the CDR3 is TGTGCCAGCAGTTCCCTGGGAGCGGGGGGGTCCTACGAGCAGTACTTC.

This clonotype showed up many times. The chain uses TRBV5-4 and TRBJ1-1; maybe TRBD1 (5 bases). Trimming cost V 2 bases and J 4 bases, with 21 bases left between them. CDR1 and CDR2 (germline): SGHNT, YYREEE (reference sequence). The CDR3 sequence is 17 residues long. CDR3 protein: CASSFGPGTPGGTEAFF. CDR3 sequence (DNA): TGTGCCAGCAGCTTCGGACCCGGGACGCCGGGAGGCACTGAAGCTTTCTTT.

This clonotype occurred many times. The chain is built from TRBV28 and TRBJ1-5; maybe TRBD1 (5 bases). The germline gives CDR1 MDHEN, CDR2 SYDVKM. The CDR3 spans 15 residues. V lost 2 bases and J lost 3, with 11 bases in between. The DNA of the CDR3 is TGTGCCAGCAGTTTAGGCCAGGGCCTCAATCAGCCCCAGCATTTT. This sequence encodes CASSLGQGLNQPQHF.

This rearrangement joins TRBV4-1 to TRBJ2-7, with 10 bases that match TRBD2. CDR3 length equals 16 residues. J lost 0 bases, V lost 1 base, and 3 bases had no gene match. Germline V gives CDR1 MGHRA, CDR2 YSYEKL. CDR3 in amino acids: CASSQVLAGASYEQYF. CDR3 DNA sequence: TGCGCCAGCAGCCAAGTTCTAGCGGGGGCCTCCTACGAGCAGTACTTC.

This clonotype was seen only once. Given a much more abundant clone one base away, this may be a read error. This sequence joins TRBV27 and TRBJ2-5; D might be TRBD2 (6 bases). The CDR3 runs 14 residues. Germline V gene data show CDR1 as MNHEY and CDR2 as SMNVEV (reference sequence). This CDR3 reads CASGLLVGGETQYF. CDR3 coding DNA: TGTGCCAGCGGTTTATTGGTGGGAGGAGAGACCCAGTACTTC.

Turning to this clonotype: A much larger clone differs by one base, so this may be a read error. The genes are TRBV15 and TRBJ2-5; D possibly matches TRBD1 or TRBD2 (5 bases each). CDR1 is LNHNV and CDR2 is YYDKDF in the germline V gene (reference sequence). The CDR3 runs to 12 residues. CDR3: CATSRAPGTQHF. Written as DNA, the CDR3 is TGTGCCACCAGCAGGGCCCCCGGGACCCAGCACTTC.

The genes are TRBV11-3 and TRBJ2-7; 8 nucleotides match TRBD1. Per germline, CDR1 SGHNT and CDR2 YENEEA. The CDR3 has 14 amino acids. Trimming removed 5 bases from V and 5 bases from J; junction bases left unmatched: 8. CDR3 coding DNA: TGTGCCAGCAGCGCAAACCAGGGGGCGGACGAGCAGTACTTC. This codes for CASSANQGADEQYF.

In this sample, this clonotype turned up many times. This sequence may be a read error, since a much larger clone differs from it by one base. V and J are TRBV6-1 and TRBJ1-5, with D hard to call. From germline, CDR1 is MNHNS and CDR2 SASEGT. V lost 11 bases, J lost 0 bases, and 11 bases lay in between. The CDR3 extends over 13 amino acids. CDR3 in amino acids: CACNRDSNQPQHF. The DNA for the CDR3 is TGTGCCTGCAACCGAGATAGCAATCAGCCCCAGCATTTT.

This clonotype was recorded a few times. The V gene is TRBV7-2, the J gene TRBJ2-5; 7 bases line up with TRBD2. Trimming cost V 0 bases and J 2 bases; bases outside gene matches: 9. Germline lookup yields CDR1 SGHTA and CDR2 FQGNSA. The CDR3 spans 17 residues. This chain's CDR3 is CASSLAGGPVRQETQYF. DNA for the CDR3: TGTGCCAGCAGCTTAGCGGGAGGGCCCGTACGACAAGAGACCCAGTACTTC.

This chain links TRBV6-1 with TRBJ2-7; D may match TRBD1 or TRBD2 (5 bases each). The CDR3 is 15 residues long. The V gene lost 3 bases and the J gene lost 3 bases, with 15 bases spanning the gap. Germline V gives CDR1 MNHNS, CDR2 SASEGT. CDR3 amino acids: CASSEAHGAFYEQYF. The CDR3 DNA follows: TGTGCCAGCAGTGAGGCCCACGGGGCCTTCTACGAGCAGTACTTC.

This clonotype has just a few counts. The chain is built from TRBV3-1 and TRBJ1-3, with 8 bases that match TRBD1. This CDR3 spans 15 amino acids. Germline V CDR1 and CDR2: LGHDT, YNNKEL (reference sequence). The ends lost 1 base at V and 4 bases at J; junction bases unmatched: 3. The CDR3 nucleotides read TGTGCCAGCAGCCAAGCCTCAGGGGGCGGAAACACCATATATTTT. Translating it yields CASSQASGGGNTIYF.

This clonotype was seen more than once but under ten times. The chain is built from TRBV6-1 and TRBJ2-7; 11 nucleotides match TRBD2. The CDR3 has 15 residues. CDR1 and CDR2 (germline): MNHNS, SASEGT. The V gene end was trimmed by 3 bases and the J gene end by 1 base; junction bases not matched to a gene: 2. The CDR3 protein is CASSEGLAVSYEQYF. CDR3 bases: TGTGCCAGCAGTGAGGGACTAGCGGTTTCCTACGAGCAGTACTTC.

There are many counts of this clonotype. V is TRBV28 and J is TRBJ2-7; a possible D gene is TRBD1 (5 bases). This CDR3 spans 15 amino acids. V dropped 3 bases and J dropped 1 base, with 13 bases sitting between them. The V gene's germline CDR1 is MDHEN and CDR2 SYDVKM. The CDR3 DNA reads as TGTGCCAGCAGTTTGTCCAGGGTAGGGTCCTACGAGCAGTACTTC. Amino acid sequence: CASSLSRVGSYEQYF. The entire variable domain, with the rest obtained from reference TRBV28 and TRBJ2-7, is as follows: DVKVTQSSRYLVKRTGEKVFLECVQDMDHENMFWYRQDPGLGLRLIYFSYDVKMKEKGDIPEGYSVSREKKERFSLILESASTNQTSMYLCASSLSRVGSYEQYFGPGTRLTVT.

A single count supports this clonotype. V gene TRBV12-3 or TRBV12-4 combines with J gene TRBJ2-7, with 10 positions matching TRBD2. V shed 6 bases, J shed 3 bases, and the junction held 2 bases outside the gene matches. This CDR3 has 13 amino acids. The CDR3 region has the DNA TGTGCCAGCAGAATAGCGGGAGGCTACGAGCAGTACTTC. Its protein is CASRIAGGYEQYF.